The 21 T cell receptor beta chains below all came from one sample that was sequenced in a study of T-cell reconstitution after alpha-beta-depleted transplantation in children. Unique molecular identifiers were used in preparing the TCRbeta library. TCRdb used MiXCR to reprocess the PCR reads, holding one entry per CDR3 protein. The sample consists of about 500,000 distinct CDR3 sequences, less than 35% of them appearing once. This sample comprised PBMCs from the stem cell graft donor, obtained from the stem cell graft. The receptors here all came from a human donor who donated a stem cell graft to a child with aplastic anemia.

The chain links TRBV29-1 to TRBJ1-1, with D hard to call. The CDR3 covers 11 residues. V lost 3 bases, J lost 6 bases, and 8 bases lay in between. Looked up from germline, CDR1 is SQVTM and CDR2 is ANQGSEA. This CDR3 is CSVELKAEAFF. DNA of the CDR3: TGCAGCGTTGAGCTGAAGGCTGAAGCTTTCTTT.

The J gene is TRBJ2-7, the V gene TRBV5-6; D assignment may be TRBD1 or TRBD2 (5 bases each). Deletions cut 4 bases from V and 3 bases from J, with 20 bases between. Germline V CDR1 and CDR2: SGHDT, YYEEEE. The CDR3 contains 16 residues. The CDR3 bases are TGTGCCAGCAGCATTCCCGACGTGGGGACGGGCTACGAGCAGTACTTC. Protein sequence: CASSIPDVGTGYEQYF.

V usage is TRBV28 and J usage is TRBJ1-2; possibly TRBD1 for D (6 bases). The CDR3 totals 14 residues. Germline V CDR1 and CDR2: MDHEN, SYDVKM. V lost 2 bases and J 7 bases, leaving 14 bases between the germline ends. CDR3 sequence: CASSLRTAPFGYTF. The CDR3 nucleotides are TGTGCCAGCAGTTTACGGACAGCCCCGTTTGGCTACACCTTC.

This sequence joins TRBV29-1 and TRBJ2-1, with 10 bases aligning to TRBD1. This CDR3 comprises 15 residues. V gave up 4 bases and J gave up 2 bases; unmatched junction bases: 5. Germline V CDR1 and CDR2: SQVTM, ANQGSEA. CDR3 DNA: TGCAGCGTTGGGGGACAGGGGAAGACCTACAATGAGCAGTTCTTC. The encoded protein is CSVGGQGKTYNEQFF.

The genes are TRBV2 and TRBJ2-4, with 7 bases aligning to TRBD1. In germline, CDR1 is SNHLY, CDR2 FYNNEI. After removal of 6 bases from V and 1 base from J, the junction contained 3 bases not matched to a gene. The CDR3 is 14 amino acids. The CDR3 spells CASSEDRAKNIQYF. In nucleotides, the CDR3 is TGTGCCAGCAGCGAGGACAGGGCCAAAAACATTCAGTACTTC. The variable domain in full, completed from reference TRBV2 and TRBJ2-4, reads EPEVTQTPSHQVTQMGQEVILRCVPISNHLYFYWYRQILGQKVEFLVSFYNNEISEKSEIFDDQFSVERPDGSNFTLKIRSTKLEDSAMYFCASSEDRAKNIQYFGAGTRLSVL.

This clonotype has just a few counts. CDR3 sequence reads: CSVARDTNYGYTF. The CDR3 nucleotides read TGCAGCGTTGCCCGGGACACCAACTATGGCTACACCTTC. The rearrangement links TRBV29-1 to TRBJ1-2; D may be TRBD1 (6 bases). The V end lost 4 bases, the J end lost 2 bases, and 11 bases lay between the germline ends. Germline CDR1 SQVTM, CDR2 ANQGSEA. The CDR3 consists of 13 residues.

The table lists this clonotype with a few counts. This chain links TRBV29-1 with TRBJ2-3; the D call may be TRBD1 or TRBD2 (5 bases each). Germline lookup yields CDR1 SQVTM and CDR2 ANQGSEA. The CDR3 covers 13 residues. The V gene lost 6 bases and the J gene lost 0 bases, with 10 bases spanning the gap. The CDR3 coding sequence is TGCAGCGTCGAGGGGCTGAGCACAGATACGCAGTATTTT. It is translated as CSVEGLSTDTQYF.

The chain couples TRBV4-1 to TRBJ2-5, with D possibly being TRBD2 (6 bases). V shed 0 bases and J shed 5 bases, with 10 bases lying between them. Germline V CDR1 and CDR2: MGHRA, YSYEKL. This CDR3 spans 14 amino acids. The CDR3 spells CASSQERRDETQYF. In DNA form, the CDR3 reads TGCGCCAGCAGCCAAGAACGGCGGGACGAGACCCAGTACTTC.

V and J are TRBV20-1 and TRBJ2-5; D might be TRBD1 (6 bases). CDR1 and CDR2 (germline): DFQATT, SNEGSKA (reference sequence). CDR3 length: 14 residues. With 6 bases removed from V and 5 bases from J, the gap between germline ends came to 19 bases. CDR3: CSANRDGSYETQYF. CDR3 bases: TGCAGTGCAAACAGGGACGGGTCTTATGAGACCCAGTACTTC.

In its sample, this clonotype was seen many times. The chain combines TRBV20-1 with TRBJ2-2; D call uncertain. Germline V gene sequence: CDR1 DFQATT, CDR2 SNEGSKA (reference sequence). This CDR3 region has 15 residues. V dropped 6 bases and J dropped 5 bases, with 19 bases sitting between them. CDR3 loop: CSARLSQQPTGELFF. Here the CDR3 DNA reads TGCAGTGCACGGCTGTCCCAGCAGCCAACCGGGGAGCTGTTTTTT.

The chain couples TRBV18 to TRBJ2-5, with D uncertain. Germline CDR1 and CDR2: KGHSH and LQKENI. V was pared by 0 bases and J by 0 bases, with 14 bases between. The CDR3 length is 17 residues. This CDR3 is CASSPPGSSGDQETQYF. CDR3 sequence (DNA): TGTGCCAGCTCACCACCCGGCTCGTCAGGTGACCAAGAGACCCAGTACTTC.

This clonotype was picked up a small number of times. J is TRBJ2-2 and V is TRBV12-3 or TRBV12-4, with 9 nucleotides matching TRBD1. Trimming at V came to 5 bases and at J to 6 bases, leaving 10 bases not matched to a gene. CDR3 length equals 16 residues. The chain's CDR3 is CASSDDRGSISGELFF. The DNA for the CDR3 is TGTGCCAGCAGTGATGACAGGGGGAGTATCTCCGGGGAGCTGTTTTTT.

The J gene is TRBJ1-3, the V gene TRBV20-1, with a tentative D call TRBD1 (6 bases). CDR3 size: 13 residues. V was pared by 0 bases and J by 8 bases, with 11 bases between. CDR1 DFQATT and CDR2 SNEGSKA come from the germline V gene (reference sequence). The CDR3 sequence is CSARDLRGDTIYF. In DNA, the CDR3 is TGCAGTGCTAGAGATCTTAGGGGGGACACCATATATTTT.

This clonotype was picked up a small number of times. The V gene is TRBV7-6, the J gene TRBJ2-1, with 10 bases that match TRBD2. The CDR3 is 17 amino acids. Germline V gives CDR1 SGHVS, CDR2 FNYEAQ. J was trimmed by 0 bases and V by 2 bases; bases with no gene match: 4. CDR3 in DNA: TGTGCCAGCAGCTTATTGGCTAGCGGGAGCTCCTACAATGAGCAGTTCTTC. Protein product: CASSLLASGSSYNEQFF.

This clonotype was found a few times. The chain couples TRBV15 to TRBJ1-5; a possible D gene is TRBD1 (5 bases). Germline V CDR1 and CDR2: LNHNV, YYDKDF (reference sequence). The CDR3 is made up of 15 amino acids. With 0 bases removed from V and 2 bases from J, the gap between germline ends came to 8 bases. The CDR3 region is CATSRDPQGNQPQHF. The CDR3 nucleotides are TGTGCCACCAGCAGAGATCCACAGGGCAATCAGCCCCAGCATTTT.

The CDR3 nucleotides are TGCAGTGCTAGAGGGGGAGTCCCCCCGAAAAAACTGTTTTTT. Translating it yields CSARGGVPPKKLFF. The chain is built from TRBV20-1 and TRBJ1-4; D is undetermined. The ends were cut back, 1 base at V and 9 bases at J, with 15 bases in the middle. Germline V gives CDR1 DFQATT, CDR2 SNEGSKA (reference sequence). There are 14 residues in the CDR3.

The rearrangement uses TRBV6-1 and TRBJ2-5; tentative D call: TRBD2 (6 bases). This CDR3 is built from 14 residues. Germline CDR1 MNHNS, CDR2 SASEGT. V was clipped by 6 bases and J by 4 bases, with 15 bases between them. CDR3 region: CASSPTSLGETQYF. CDR3 nucleotides: TGTGCCAGCAGCCCGACTAGTTTGGGAGAGACCCAGTACTTC.

This clonotype was observed a single time. V usage is TRBV5-5 and J usage is TRBJ2-3; weak D call: TRBD2 (5 bases). Looked up from germline, CDR1 is SGHKS and CDR2 is YYEKEE (reference sequence). The CDR3 has 16 residues. V was pared by 0 bases and J by 3 bases, with 14 bases between. The DNA of the CDR3 is TGTGCCAGCAGCTTGGAGGCAGGACCGGGGACAGATACGCAGTATTTT. This translates into CASSLEAGPGTDTQYF.

In its sample, this clonotype was seen a few times. The V gene is TRBV9, the J gene TRBJ1-1; maybe TRBD1 (6 bases). Germline V CDR1 and CDR2: SGDLS, YYNGEE. Trimming took 4 bases from V and 4 from J, leaving 14 bases between them. The CDR3 is made up of 14 amino acids. CDR3 DNA: TGTGCCAGCAGCACGGAACAGGGCTCCACTGAAGCTTTCTTT. Protein: CASSTEQGSTEAFF.

This clonotype was seen many times. This chain connects TRBV5-1 to TRBJ1-2, with 8 bases aligning to TRBD1. V shed 0 bases and J 8 bases; nucleotides not matched to a gene: 9. Germline loops: CDR1 SGHRS, CDR2 YFSETQ. The CDR3 loop spans 15 amino acids. The CDR3 nucleotides are TGCGCCAGCAGCTTGGGGGGACAGGCGACTGGAGGCTACACCTTC. Its translation: CASSLGGQATGGYTF.

The gene calls are TRBV7-2 and TRBJ2-5, with D possibly being TRBD2 (5 bases). V was pared by 7 bases and J by 2 bases, with 11 bases between. This CDR3 has 13 amino acids. The germline CDR1 and CDR2 sequences are SGHTA and FQGNSA. In DNA, the CDR3 is TGTGCCAGCACCCCCAGGAGGCAAGAGACCCAGTACTTC. Its translation is CASTPRRQETQYF.